The clone carrying this T cell receptor (beta chain) was observed at least ten times. Its antigen is undetermined. The data were taken from a study of T cells in Graves' hyperthyroidism and ophthalmopathy. CDR3 length: 15 amino acids. The ends were cut back, 0 bases at V and 0 bases at J, with 9 bases in the middle. Germline V gene lookup returns CDR1 SGHTA and CDR2 FQGNSA. Uncontrolled infections, other autoimmune diseases, pregnancy or lactation led to exclusion of patients. What was amplified from RNA transcripts were TCR beta CDR3 regions. RT-PCR in the first round (using the HTBI primer set) targeted the TCR CDR3. TCRdb processed the multiplex PCR reads anew with MiXCR; each CDR3 protein has one entry. The data show around 350,000 distinct CDR3 sequences, with 15% to 20% seen just once and 3.7% held by the top ten. Study-wide findings and caveats: In simple terms, a model built on 13 V-J features told ophthalmopathy apart from stable hyperthyroidism.

The clonotype originates from a woman between 18 and 29 years old with Graves' hyperthyroidism. The J gene is TRBJ2-7, the V gene TRBV7-2, with D maybe TRBD1 (5 bases). Sequencing used blood. CDR3 loop: CASSLAGAHSYEQYF. The CDR3 DNA is TGTGCCAGCAGCTTAGCAGGGGCCCACTCCTACGAGCAGTACTTC.